The rows below give T cell receptor beta chains drawn from one sample of a study of OX40 agonist ivuxolimab in advanced cancers. The table came from immunoSEQ multiplex PCR; TCRdb's copy has only in-frame clones and leaves some out. The table includes 40,000 to 60,000 clones, 88% detected once. The input for sequencing was CD4+ or CD8+ T cells sorted from blood, taken in a trial of the OX40 agonist ivuxolimab. Receptors originate from an adult with an advanced solid tumor such as melanoma, head and neck, liver or kidney cancer. Both conserved end residues are part of each CDR3. A D gene is named only where the DNA matches it firmly. Where a row states a size, it is once, few, many or the class of an expanded clone; other rows omit it.

d_gene	v_gene	abundance	j_gene	CDR3nt	CDR3aa
TRBD1	TRBV28	NA	TRBJ1-6	TGTGCCAGCAGTTTATGGCTGACAGGGGGCTCGGAATCACCCCTCCACTTT	CASSLWLTGGSESPLHF
NA	TRBV30	NA	TRBJ2-5	TGTGCCTGGAGTCCATTCCAAGAGACCCAGTACTTC	CAWSPFQETQYF
TRBD1	TRBV28	NA	TRBJ1-2	TGTGCCACCACCGGGACAGGGGTAAACTATGGCTACACCTTC	CATTGTGVNYGYTF
NA	TRBV5-6	NA	TRBJ1-5	TGTGCCAGCAGCGGCAGGGATCAGCCCCAGCATTTT	CASSGRDQPQHF
NA	TRBV27	NA	TRBJ1-1	TGTGCCAGCAGCCGGGGACTGGTCGGCACTGAAGCTTTCTTT	CASSRGLVGTEAFF
NA	TRBV29-1	NA	TRBJ2-5	TGCAGCGTTGTGACTAGTAAAGAGACCCAGTACTTC	CSVVTSKETQYF
NA	TRBV19	NA	TRBJ1-2	TGTGCCAGTAGTGCTCCGGGGGTGTCCTATGGCTACACCTTC	CASSAPGVSYGYTF
TRBD2	TRBV19	NA	TRBJ2-7	TGTGCCAGTAGTATCCGGACTAGCGGGGTCTACGAGCAGTACTTC	CASSIRTSGVYEQYF
TRBD2	TRBV7-2	NA	TRBJ2-3	TGTGCCAGCAGACCTAGCGGGCTAGCAGATACGCAGTATTTT	CASRPSGLADTQYF
TRBD1	TRBV30	NA	TRBJ1-2	TGTGCCTGGAGCCCAGGGGGCGGCTACACCTTC	CAWSPGGGYTF
TRBD2	TRBV4-1	NA	TRBJ2-5	TGCGCCAGCAGCCAAGAAGCAGCGGGAGTCATAAAGACCCAGTACTTC	CASSQEAAGVIKTQYF
TRBD2	TRBV6-5	once	TRBJ2-7	TGTGCCAGCAGACTAGCGGGGAGCTCCTACGAGCAGTACTTC	CASRLAGSSYEQYF
NA	TRBV6-6	NA	TRBJ2-1	TGTGCCAGCACCGGCAAAACCTATTACAATGAGCAGTTCTTC	CASTGKTYYNEQFF
TRBD2	TRBV4-3	NA	TRBJ2-3	TGCGCCAGCAGCCAGGAACCCGGGACTAGCGGGGGGGCAACAGATACGCAGTATTTT	CASSQEPGTSGGATDTQYF
NA	TRBV2	NA	TRBJ2-7	TGTGCCAGCAGTAGCCTAGACCATCCTCCCTACGAGCAGTACTTC	CASSSLDHPPYEQYF
NA	TRBV28	NA	TRBJ1-1	TGTGCCAGCAGTTCTACGGGGTCCTACACTGAAGCTTTCTTT	CASSSTGSYTEAFF
TRBD2	TRBV19	few	TRBJ2-1	TGTGCCAGTAGTACCAGACTAGCAGCGTACAATGAGCAGTTCTTC	CASSTRLAAYNEQFF
NA	TRBV28	NA	TRBJ1-5	TGTGCCAGCAGTTTATTACAGGCCGGGAATCAGCCCCAGCATTTT	CASSLLQAGNQPQHF
TRBD2	TRBV28	NA	TRBJ2-3	TGTGCCAGTAGCGGGAGAAAAGTATTGGGCACAGATACGCAGTATTTT	CASSGRKVLGTDTQYF
TRBD1	TRBV9	NA	TRBJ1-5	TGTGCCAGCAGCACAGGGGGGCAGCCCCAGCATTTT	CASSTGGQPQHF
NA	TRBV27	NA	TRBJ1-3	TGTGCCAGCAGTGCAGGGGACCCTGGAAACACCATATATTTT	CASSAGDPGNTIYF
TRBD2	TRBV28	NA	TRBJ2-1	TGTGCCAGCAGAGAACTAGGGACTAGCGTCAACAATGAGCAGTTCTTC	CASRELGTSVNNEQFF
NA	TRBV10-2	NA	TRBJ1-1	TGCGCCAGCAGTGAGTTCCTGATGGGGCAAACGAACACTGAAGCTTTCTTT	CASSEFLMGQTNTEAFF
NA	TRBV6-1	NA	TRBJ2-3	TGTGCCAGCAGTGAAGTAGGCACAGATACGCAGTATTTT	CASSEVGTDTQYF
NA	TRBV7-3	few	TRBJ1-4	TGTGCCAGCAGCCCCTCGGGGGGCCTGGGTGAAAAACTGTTTTTT	CASSPSGGLGEKLFF
NA	TRBV15	NA	TRBJ2-1	TGTGCCACCAGCAGGGGGGGAAGCAGATCCCGCTCCTACAATGAGCAGTTCTTC	CATSRGGSRSRSYNEQFF
NA	TRBV19	NA	TRBJ2-7	TGTGCCAGTAGTATGTCTAATGCCTACGAGCAGTACTTC	CASSMSNAYEQYF
NA	TRBV27	NA	TRBJ2-5	TGTGCCAGCAGTTCTGGCCACTTTGGGACCCAGTACTTC	CASSSGHFGTQYF
TRBD1	TRBV7-9	NA	TRBJ1-1	TGTGCCAGCATAGGCACAGGGGGGAACACTGAAGCTTTCTTT	CASIGTGGNTEAFF
TRBD1	TRBV5-4	once	TRBJ1-2	TGTGCCAGCAGCTTGGACCCGGGACAGGGGAACTATGGCTACACCTTC	CASSLDPGQGNYGYTF
NA	TRBV6-6	NA	TRBJ2-3	TGTGCCAGCAAGGCATCCGATACGCAGTATTTT	CASKASDTQYF
TRBD1	TRBV10-3	NA	TRBJ1-1	TGTGCCATCAGCAAGCAGGGACAGACCTTGAACACTGAAGCTTTCTTT	CAISKQGQTLNTEAFF